The 14 T cell receptor beta chains below all came from one sample that was sequenced in a study of blood T cell repertoires in COVID-19. Only in-frame clones appear in the TCRdb table, and some are missing; sequencing was by immunoSEQ multiplex PCR. The profile shows 220,000 or so clones, under 90% of them singletons. Sequencing used PBMCs or T cells enriched from blood (not recorded which). The receptors derive from a woman aged 60-75 years who had recovered from COVID-19.

This rearrangement joins TRBV5-6 to TRBJ2-3, with a possible D match to TRBD1 (6 bases). The CDR3 has 14 residues. V was trimmed by 4 bases and J by 4 bases, leaving 13 bases between them. CDR1 is SGHDT, CDR2 YYEEEE, per germline. Written as DNA, the CDR3 is TGTGCCAGCAGCACATGGACAGCCCCAGATACGCAGTATTTT. This gives the protein CASSTWTAPDTQYF.

The chain has TRBV12-5 and TRBJ2-1; possible D gene TRBD1, 6 bases. The CDR3 has 14 residues. The germline V gene has CDR1 LGHNT and CDR2 FRNRAP. Trimming removed 2 bases at V and 10 bases at J, with 15 bases between. For the CDR3, the DNA is TGTGCTAGTGGTTTGAGTAGTTGGGGGACAGAGCAGTTCTTC. Its translation is CASGLSSWGTEQFF.

The chain links TRBV4-3 to TRBJ2-7, with 8 nucleotides matching TRBD1. Germline trimming cut 0 bases from V and 1 base from J; bases unmatched to any gene: 2. The CDR3 has 15 amino acids. Germline CDR1 and CDR2: LGHNA and YSLEER. CDR3 protein: CASSQDGTGSYEQYF. The DNA of the CDR3 is TGCGCCAGCAGCCAAGACGGGACAGGATCCTACGAGCAGTACTTC.

This clone was observed once. The chain has TRBV6-5 and TRBJ1-2, with D perhaps matching TRBD1 (6 bases). Trimming removed 2 bases at V and 6 bases at J, with 13 bases between. The CDR3 has 14 residues. The germline CDR1 and CDR2 sequences are MNHEY and SVGAGI. Here the CDR3 reads CASSYLGGGDGYTF. The CDR3 DNA follows: TGTGCCAGCAGTTACCTGGGCGGGGGCGATGGCTACACCTTC.

This clone was recorded once. V usage is TRBV9 and J usage is TRBJ2-1; 7 bases match TRBD2. CDR1 and CDR2 from the germline V gene are SGDLS and YYNGEE. With V trimmed by 4 bases and J by 0 bases, 7 bases remained unmatched. This CDR3 region has 16 residues. The DNA for the CDR3 is TGTGCCAGCAGCAAAGGGACTATGCTCTCCTACAATGAGCAGTTCTTC. It encodes CASSKGTMLSYNEQFF.

This clone was counted between two and nine times. V usage is TRBV11-2 and J usage is TRBJ2-4; TRBD1 is a possible D gene (6 bases). V was clipped by 5 bases and J by 7 bases, with 18 bases between them. The CDR3 consists of 15 residues. CDR1 and CDR2 (germline): SGHAT, FQNNGV. This CDR3 is CASSPGGQRSNIQYF. CDR3 in DNA: TGTGCCAGCAGCCCAGGTGGACAGAGGAGCAACATTCAGTACTTC.

The chain recombines TRBV4-1 with TRBJ1-3, with TRBD1 matching over 7 bases. Trimming at V came to 0 bases and at J to 4 bases, leaving 12 bases not matched to a gene. Germline values: CDR1 MGHRA, CDR2 YSYEKL. This CDR3 has 18 amino acids. The CDR3 is CASSQDWDDWGQGNTIYF. CDR3 nucleotide sequence: TGCGCCAGCAGCCAAGATTGGGACGACTGGGGACAGGGAAACACCATATATTTT.

The V and J genes are TRBV29-1 and TRBJ1-2; D may be TRBD1 (5 bases). Germline V gene data show CDR1 as SQVTM and CDR2 as ANQGSEA. Trimming removed 4 bases from V and 4 bases from J, with 10 bases in between. The CDR3 extends over 12 amino acids. The CDR3: CSVATDTYGYTF. Written as DNA, the CDR3 is TGCAGCGTTGCGACAGACACCTATGGCTACACCTTC.

The rearrangement uses TRBV2 and TRBJ1-1; 10 bases map to TRBD1. CDR1 is SNHLY and CDR2 is FYNNEI in the germline V gene. V dropped 5 bases and J dropped 7; count of bases not matched to a gene: 1. This CDR3 has 12 residues. In nucleotides, the CDR3 is TGTGCCAGCAGTCGGACAGGGGGTGAAGCTTTCTTT. This gives the protein CASSRTGGEAFF. Filled out from reference TRBV2 and TRBJ1-1, the complete variable domain reads EPEVTQTPSHQVTQMGQEVILRCVPISNHLYFYWYRQILGQKVEFLVSFYNNEISEKSEIFDDQFSVERPDGSNFTLKIRSTKLEDSAMYFCASSRTGGEAFFGQGTRLTVV.

The chain carries TRBV19 and TRBJ1-1; TRBD1 might be the D (5 bases). CDR3 length equals 14 residues. CDR1 and CDR2 (germline): LNHDA, SQIVND (reference sequence). V was pared by 5 bases and J by 8 bases, with 18 bases between. DNA for the CDR3: TGTGCCAGTAGTCTCCCCGGACATTCTAACGAAGCTTTCTTT. It encodes CASSLPGHSNEAFF. Full variable domain (missing parts from reference TRBV19 and TRBJ1-1): DGGITQSPKYLFRKEGQNVTLSCEQNLNHDAMYWYRQDPGQGLRLIYYSQIVNDFQKGDIAEGYSVSREKKESFPLTVTSAQKNPTAFYLCASSLPGHSNEAFFGQGTRLTVV.

The count of this clone is one. The chain links TRBV19 to TRBJ2-1; D possibly corresponds to TRBD1 (6 bases). Trimming stripped 3 bases from V and 7 bases from J, with 19 bases between. The germline gives CDR1 LNHDA, CDR2 SQIVND (reference sequence). The CDR3 has 16 residues. The DNA of the CDR3 is TGTGCCAGTAGTATCAGGGGCCCCGGGATCCCTAATGAGCAGTTCTTC. This codes for CASSIRGPGIPNEQFF.

This sequence joins TRBV5-1 and TRBJ2-1; perhaps TRBD2 as D (5 bases). This CDR3 has 15 residues. In germline, CDR1 is SGHRS, CDR2 YFSETQ. V was trimmed by 4 bases and J by 0 bases, leaving 11 bases between them. This CDR3 reads CASSTDLSSYNEQFF. CDR3 sequence (DNA): TGCGCCAGCAGCACGGACTTGAGCTCCTACAATGAGCAGTTCTTC. Full variable domain (rest looked up from reference TRBV5-1 and TRBJ2-1): KAGVTQTPRYLIKTRGQQVTLSCSPISGHRSVSWYQQTPGQGLQFLFEYFSETQRNKGNFPGRFSGRQFSNSRSEMNVSTLELGDSALYLCASSTDLSSYNEQFFGPGTRLTVL.

CDR3 protein: CATSRADYGYTF. The CDR3 bases are TGTGCCACCAGCAGAGCGGACTATGGCTACACCTTC. This chain joins TRBV15 and TRBJ1-2; D remains ambiguous. CDR1 and CDR2 from the germline V gene are LNHNV and YYDKDF (reference sequence). There are 12 residues in the CDR3. Trimming took 1 base from V and 3 from J, leaving 3 bases between them.

The chain carries TRBV9 and TRBJ2-7; a weak D match, TRBD1 (7 bases). Germline-derived CDR1 and CDR2 are SGDLS and YYNGEE. Trimming took off 4 bases at V and 4 bases at J, with 21 bases between the two ends. CDR3 length: 16 amino acids. The CDR3 protein is CASSYQGGQSLYEQYF. CDR3 bases: TGTGCCAGCAGCTACCAGGGGGGACAAAGCTTATACGAGCAGTACTTC.